This TCR beta chain was obtained from a study of T and B cells in COVID-19 patients. TRB rearrangements were amplified by multiplex PCR with BIOMED2 TRB-A/B primers. MiXCR, applied by TCRdb to the multiplex PCR reads, yields one record per CDR3 protein. The data contain about 11,000 distinct CDR3 sequences, around 35% of them seen just once; the ten biggest clones take up 15% to 20%. Blood genomic DNA input for TRB amplification was roughly 220-500 ng. V was trimmed by 4 bases and J by 8 bases, leaving 8 bases between them. This CDR3 spans 11 amino acids. The germline V gene encodes CDR1 ENHRY and CDR2 SYGVKD.

The rearrangement uses TRBV10-3 and TRBJ1-1, with D unresolved. The sample taken for sequencing was blood. The receptor was isolated from a human donor with active COVID-19. The CDR3 coding sequence is TGTGCCATCAGTGGAGGGATAGAAGCTTTCTTT. Translated: CAISGGIEAFF.